This T cell receptor beta chain was recorded in a study of identical twins. This clonotype was seen a handful of times. The antigen is unknown. General study findings and limits: With monozygotic twins, out-of-frame TCR alpha sharing exceeded what models estimated.

After template switching added a universal primer site, the resulting cDNA carried unique molecular identifiers. TCRdb reprocessed the 5' RACE reads via MiXCR and lists one record per CDR3 protein. The sample lists approximately 680,000 distinct CDR3 sequences, around 7.5% occurring once. These data were also reused for a study on yellow fever vaccine responses in identical twins.

Material for sequencing was PBMCs. This sequence was found in a woman under 30 in good health.

As DNA, the CDR3 is TGTGCCAGCAGTTCAGCCACCACGAACACCGGGGAGCTGTTTTTT. It translates to CASSSATTNTGELFF. This chain connects TRBV12-3 or TRBV12-4 to TRBJ2-2; no clear D. Trimming stripped 4 bases from V and 0 bases from J, with 9 bases between. CDR3 length: 15 residues.